The entry that follows covers one T cell receptor (beta chain) sequence. The antigen is undetermined. The entry originates in a study of blood T cells in healthy people across ages. Study results and caveats: Diversity of TCR beta per million T cells declined in a roughly linear way with age.

Total RNA was isolated from each sample in quantities of at least 5 micrograms. Sample-barcoded 5' priming and a J-beta primer mix drove a second PCR of about 6 to 12 cycles. Each of the cDNA molecules was tagged by a template-switch adaptor with 12 random nucleotides. MiXCR, applied by TCRdb to the 5' RACE reads, yields one record per CDR3 protein. In the table there are some 1.5 million distinct CDR3 sequences, approximately 28% of which are singletons. V was cut by 0 bases and J by 7 bases, with 10 bases left in between. Per the germline V gene, CDR1 is SGHRS and CDR2 is YFSETQ. The CDR3 extends over 14 amino acids.

Sequenced input: blood. This TCR was sampled from a woman aged 30 to 39 in good health. The chain recombines TRBV5-1 with TRBJ2-2; D is undetermined. The CDR3: CASSLAGPSGELFF. As DNA, the CDR3 is TGCGCCAGCAGCTTGGCCGGACCCAGCGGGGAGCTGTTTTTT.